The present T cell receptor (beta chain) was sequenced within a study of blood T cell repertoires in COVID-19. Study summary: T cells, B-cell-depleted T cells, or PBMCs supplied cDNA or gDNA.

Some clones are missing from TCRdb's copy, which holds only in-frame ones; the method was immunoSEQ multiplex PCR. The table records about 350,000 clones, 87% of them present only once. CDR3 size: 15 residues. The V gene end was trimmed by 0 bases and the J gene end by 4 bases; junction bases not matched to a gene: 6. Per germline, CDR1 MNHEY and CDR2 SVGAGI. The sequenced sample was peripheral blood. The V gene is TRBV6-5, the J gene TRBJ2-7; 7 bases map to TRBD2. This clonotype was obtained from a man younger than 45 with COVID-19, enrolled during active disease. CDR3 sequence reads: CASSYSSSGGYEQYF. In DNA form, the CDR3 reads TGTGCCAGCAGTTACTCTTCTAGCGGAGGATACGAGCAGTACTTC.